This T cell receptor (beta chain) was recorded in a study of CD8 T cells in ankylosing spondylitis. J lost 0 bases, V lost 5 bases, and 5 bases had no gene match. Germline assignment: CDR1 SEHNR and CDR2 FQNEAQ (reference sequence). This CDR3 is 17 amino acids long. Study-level findings and limits: Clones linked to disease were reported to show significant enrichment in matched ankylosing spondylitis synovial fluid. Peripheral blood samples showed relatively rare disease-linked clones, and these clones were CD8+. Within ankylosing spondylitis blood, a TCR beta motif made up of roughly eight highly homologous variants appeared to be characteristic.

This clonotype has only a few counts. Antigen specificity is unknown. Quantitative 5'-RACE was performed with molecular barcodes, and it yielded the TCR beta libraries. TCRdb itself ran the 5' RACE reads through MiXCR, one entry per CDR3 protein. The sample lists about 330,000 distinct CDR3 sequences, approximately 8% occurring once. The receptor's source is a male donor with ankylosing spondylitis. The sequenced material came from blood, either unsorted or a sorted T cell fraction (not recorded which). This sequence joins TRBV7-9 and TRBJ2-1; 12 bases fit TRBD2. The CDR3 sequence is CASSPKLAGGSYNEQFF. The CDR3 DNA is TGTGCCAGCAGCCCCAAACTAGCGGGAGGCTCCTACAATGAGCAGTTCTTC.